The 7 T cell receptor beta chains below come from one sample, sequenced in a study of CD8 T cells in ankylosing spondylitis. Their recognized antigens are unknown. TCRdb ran MiXCR on the 5' RACE reads and lists one entry per CDR3 protein. The sample yields about 500,000 distinct CDR3 sequences, more than 9.5% seen once. Findings and limits, study-wide: For ankylosing spondylitis blood, a TCR beta motif of fewer than 10 highly homologous variants appeared characteristic.

Sequencing was carried out using blood, either unsorted or a sorted T cell fraction (not recorded which). These receptors were taken from a male donor with ankylosing spondylitis.

This chain joins TRBV6-1 and TRBJ1-3; D is unresolved. Germline V gives CDR1 MNHNS, CDR2 SASEGT. The ends were cut back, 2 bases at V and 1 base at J, with 9 bases in the middle. The CDR3 covers 15 residues. The CDR3 bases are TGTGCCAGCAGTGAAATTAGGTTATCTGGAAACACCATATATTTT. Protein product: CASSEIRLSGNTIYF.

This clonotype was counted many times. The chain combines TRBV12-3 or TRBV12-4 with TRBJ1-1, with D maybe TRBD1 (6 bases). V lost 3 bases to trimming and J lost 1 base, with 9 bases between them. The CDR3 totals 14 residues. The CDR3 DNA is TGTGCCAGCAGTTTCAGGACAGAGAACACTGAAGCTTTCTTT. Translation gives CASSFRTENTEAFF.

The rearrangement uses TRBV19 and TRBJ1-1; no definite D call. Trimming removed 3 bases at V and 4 bases at J, with 6 bases between. Germline-derived CDR1 and CDR2 are LNHDA and SQIVND (reference sequence). CDR3 size: 12 residues. The CDR3 loop reads CASSMVTTEAFF. In DNA form, the CDR3 reads TGTGCCAGTAGTATGGTCACCACTGAAGCTTTCTTT.

The chain is built from TRBV5-5 and TRBJ2-3; 7 bases line up with TRBD2. The germline gives CDR1 SGHKS, CDR2 YYEKEE (reference sequence). V shed 1 base, J shed 4 bases, and the junction held 9 bases outside the gene matches. The CDR3 covers 16 residues. The chain's CDR3 is CASSLPLGGRADTQYF. DNA of the CDR3: TGTGCCAGCAGCTTGCCTTTGGGCGGGAGAGCAGATACGCAGTATTTT.

The chain links TRBV5-1 to TRBJ2-3; D possibly corresponds to TRBD2 (5 bases). This CDR3 has 14 amino acids. V lost 0 bases and J lost 7, with 12 bases in between. CDR1 is SGHRS, CDR2 YFSETQ, per germline. The CDR3 reads CASSLVGDVNTQYF. In DNA form, the CDR3 reads TGCGCCAGCAGCTTGGTGGGAGACGTGAATACGCAGTATTTT.

This clonotype was detected many times. This chain joins TRBV2 and TRBJ1-4; 8 nucleotides agree with TRBD1. CDR1 and CDR2 from the germline V gene are SNHLY and FYNNEI. The CDR3 consists of 13 residues. J gave up 8 bases and V 6 bases, and 5 bases lay outside the gene matches. The CDR3 here is CASRPGQDEKLFF. For the CDR3, the DNA is TGTGCCAGCAGACCGGGACAGGACGAAAAACTGTTTTTT.

The chain couples TRBV3-1 to TRBJ1-1, with 8 bases identical to TRBD1. Germline lookup yields CDR1 LGHDT and CDR2 YNNKEL (reference sequence). The CDR3 spans 15 residues. The V and J ends lost 7 bases and 4 bases, in that order; junction bases with no gene match: 11. The CDR3 DNA reads TGTGCCAGCACGCCGACAGGGGACGGGACCACTGAAGCTTTCTTT. Translated, it gives CASTPTGDGTTEAFF. The whole variable domain, filled in from reference TRBV3-1 and TRBJ1-1, reads DTAVSQTPKYLVTQMGNDKSIKCEQNLGHDTMYWYKQDSKKFLKIMFSYNNKELIINETVPNRFSPKSPDKAHLNLHINSLELGDSAVYFCASTPTGDGTTEAFFGQGTRLTVV.